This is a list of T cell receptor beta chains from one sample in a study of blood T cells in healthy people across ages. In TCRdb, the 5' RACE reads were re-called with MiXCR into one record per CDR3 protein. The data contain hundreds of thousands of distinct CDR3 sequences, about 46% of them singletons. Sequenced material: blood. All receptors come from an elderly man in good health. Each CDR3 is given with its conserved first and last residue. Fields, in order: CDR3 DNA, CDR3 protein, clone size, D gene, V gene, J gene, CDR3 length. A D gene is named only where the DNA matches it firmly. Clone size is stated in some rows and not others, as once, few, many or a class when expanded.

TGTGCCAGCAGTTTCGGCAGGGTCTCCTACGAGCAGTACTTC	CASSFGRVSYEQYF	many	NA	TRBV12-3/TRBV12-4	TRBJ2-7	14
TGTGCCAGCAGTTTAGTTGCGGGAGGGAACAGTGAGCAGTACTTC	CASSLVAGGNSEQYF	NA	TRBD2	TRBV12-3/TRBV12-4	TRBJ2-5	15
TGTGCCAGCTCACCGCCAGCGGGCACAGATACGCAGTATTTT	CASSPPAGTDTQYF	few	NA	TRBV18	TRBJ2-3	14
TGCGCCAGCAGCTTGGCGCAGGGTACGCAGTATTTT	CASSLAQGTQYF	NA	NA	TRBV5-1	TRBJ2-3	12
TGTGCCATCAGTGGTGGACAGACCTACAATGAGCAGTTCTTC	CAISGGQTYNEQFF	few	NA	TRBV10-3	TRBJ2-1	14
TGTGCCAGCAGCTTACACGGGAACGAAGCTTTCTTT	CASSLHGNEAFF	NA	NA	TRBV11-1	TRBJ1-1	12
TGTGCCATCAGTGCTTCAAATGCCGGGACAGGGGGAGAGACCCAGTACTTC	CAISASNAGTGGETQYF	NA	TRBD1	TRBV10-3	TRBJ2-5	17
TGTGCCTGGACCAGGGGAGTAGATGAAAAACTGTTTTTT	CAWTRGVDEKLFF	NA	NA	TRBV30	TRBJ1-4	13
TGCGCCAGCAACCAACAGGGAGGCACTGAAGCTTTCTTT	CASNQQGGTEAFF	NA	NA	TRBV5-1	TRBJ1-1	13
TGTGCCAGCAGTGACCGGACTAGCGGGAGTACGGGGTACACAGATACGCAGTATTTT	CASSDRTSGSTGYTDTQYF	few	TRBD2	TRBV2	TRBJ2-3	19